The present T cell receptor beta chain was sequenced within a study of blood T cell repertoires in COVID-19. At the level of the study: The study drew acute and convalescent COVID-19 samples from the United States, Italy and Spain.

Clones were sequenced by immunoSEQ multiplex PCR, and TCRdb holds only the in-frame ones, with some missing. Of just over 300,000 clones listed, 89% were seen once; the top ten hold roughly 1.9%. CDR1 MGHRA and CDR2 YSYEKL come from the germline V gene. There are 14 residues in the CDR3. V was cut by 1 base and J by 10 bases, with 16 bases left in between. Sequenced sample: peripheral blood. The sequence came from a woman in her thirties with COVID-19, enrolled during active disease. The rearrangement uses TRBV4-1 and TRBJ1-1; D might be TRBD1 (6 bases). CDR3 loop: CASSQVGQGIRAFF. In DNA, the CDR3 is TGCGCCAGCAGCCAAGTGGGGCAGGGGATCAGAGCTTTCTTT.